A selection of T cell receptor beta chains follows, all from one sample in a study of blood T cell repertoires in COVID-19. Measured with immunoSEQ multiplex PCR; TCRdb has only the in-frame clones, and not every one. The table has over 150,000 clones, approximately 85% seen once; the top ten hold 9% to 10%. Sequencing was performed on PBMCs or T cells enriched from blood (not recorded which). The receptors originated from a woman younger than 30 who had recovered from COVID-19. CDR3s include the opening cysteine and the closing phenylalanine or tryptophan. Expanded clones are given a class, and other clones once, few, many or no size at all.

clone_size v_call cdr3_aa
NA TRBV7-9 CASSLFGTDTEAFF
NA TRBV6-2/TRBV6-3 CASSPIGASGRNGEQFF
NA TRBV5-6 CASSLGLAVSYEQYF
NA TRBV28 CAGRGRGRDGYTF
NA TRBV11-2 CASSFTGGEKLFF
NA TRBV28 CASSTQMNTEAFF
NA TRBV19 CASSIRGISYEQYF
NA TRBV27 CASSLIQGSHGYTF
once TRBV5-4 CASSLGQGVESPLHF
NA TRBV4-2 CASSQEYGGGRTDTQYF
NA TRBV11-2 CASSLVGGGAEAFF
many TRBV7-2 CASSQGLATDTQYF
NA TRBV5-8 CASSRTGGLGQPQHF
NA TRBV27 CASSWDRGANEQFF
NA TRBV19 CASSIPTGDVKLFF
few TRBV6-4 CASSDSGEGGPDTQYF
NA TRBV13 CASSLEGTGNTIYF
NA TRBV28 CASRLDRGNTEAFF
NA TRBV5-1 CASSLQGSRDQPQHF
NA TRBV28 CASSFFPVNPGPNEQFF
NA TRBV2 CASSEGAGWSNTGELFF
NA TRBV14 CASSPRQGQKAGANVLTF
NA TRBV15 CATRPRTGGDGYTF
NA TRBV7-8 CAGSRGEDTEAFF
NA TRBV5-5 CASSLVAGVSYEQYF
once TRBV28 CASRPDRSRISQPQHF
NA TRBV4-1 CASSQAHYPGPAGETQYF
NA TRBV7-6 CASSLRRLVMRETQYF
once TRBV5-1 CASSWGGQTSTDTQYF
few TRBV19 CASSIGLAYGYDEQFF
NA TRBV7-8 CASRRDRSSYEQYF
NA TRBV11-2 CASSLGTGSALHF
NA TRBV6-1 CASSEGGGPEQYF
NA TRBV12-3/TRBV12-4 CASSFDRGTEAFF
NA TRBV5-6 CASSSRDTVYYEQYF
NA TRBV27 CASSELGAPRYTEAFF